This entry lists 14 T cell receptor beta chains sequenced from one sample in a study of blood T cell repertoires in COVID-19. Some clones are missing from TCRdb's copy, which holds only in-frame ones; the method was immunoSEQ multiplex PCR. This table holds tens of thousands of clones, about four fifths found once. The sample consisted of peripheral blood. These TCRs come from a human donor in a cohort sampled during active COVID-19.

The V call is TRBV19, the J call TRBJ1-5; TRBD1 matches 8 bases. Germline loops: CDR1 LNHDA, CDR2 SQIVND (reference sequence). V lost 5 bases, J lost 4 bases, and 7 bases stayed unmatched. The CDR3 has 15 residues. Written as DNA, the CDR3 is TGTGCCAGTAGTTCGACAGGGGCGTTAAATCAGCCCCAGCATTTT. It encodes CASSSTGALNQPQHF. Full variable domain (missing parts from reference TRBV19 and TRBJ1-5): DGGITQSPKYLFRKEGQNVTLSCEQNLNHDAMYWYRQDPGQGLRLIYYSQIVNDFQKGDIAEGYSVSREKKESFPLTVTSAQKNPTAFYLCASSSTGALNQPQHFGDGTRLSIL.

V and J are TRBV27 and TRBJ1-2; the D is unclear. The CDR3 has 15 residues. Between the trimmed V and J ends, which lost 0 bases and 1 base, there was a span of 9 bases. In germline, CDR1 is MNHEY, CDR2 SMNVEV (reference sequence). CDR3 protein: CASSLSGMGNYGYTF. Here the CDR3 DNA reads TGTGCCAGCAGTTTATCCGGGATGGGTAACTATGGCTACACCTTC.

The table lists this clone with a few counts. The chain couples TRBV10-3 to TRBJ2-2; 12 bases are shared with TRBD2. The germline V gene has CDR1 ENHRY and CDR2 SYGVKD. This CDR3 is 14 amino acids long. With V trimmed by 6 bases and J by 4 bases, 0 bases remained unmatched. The CDR3 DNA follows: TGTGCCATCAGGACTAGCGGGGGCACCGGGGAGCTGTTTTTT. As protein: CAIRTSGGTGELFF.

CDR3 loop: CASSLVVSVGELFF. CDR3 nucleotides: TGTGCCAGCAGCTTAGTAGTCTCCGTTGGGGAGCTGTTTTTT. The rearrangement uses TRBV11-2 and TRBJ2-2, with D hard to call. Between the trimmed V and J ends, which lost 1 base and 8 bases, there was a span of 11 bases. The CDR3 is 14 amino acids. CDR1 SGHAT and CDR2 FQNNGV come from the germline V gene.

This clone has only a few counts. CDR3 sequence (DNA): TGTGCCGGAAGGACAGGGGGCTACGAGCAGTACTTC. It encodes CAGRTGGYEQYF. The chain uses TRBV2 and TRBJ2-7, with 10 bases fitting TRBD1. CDR3 length: 12 residues. Losses at the gene ends were 11 bases for V and 3 bases for J; bases not matched to a gene: 4. CDR1 and CDR2 (germline): SNHLY, FYNNEI.

The chain couples TRBV28 to TRBJ1-1, with TRBD1 matching over 7 bases. CDR1 and CDR2 from the germline V gene are MDHEN and SYDVKM. Germline trimming cut 7 bases from V and 8 bases from J; bases unmatched to any gene: 10. This CDR3 contains 13 residues. The CDR3 nucleotides are TGTGCCAGCACCCTAGGGACAGAGGGGGAAGCTTTCTTT. Amino acid sequence: CASTLGTEGEAFF. Based on the CDR3 plus reference TRBV28 and TRBJ1-1, the full variable domain is DVKVTQSSRYLVKRTGEKVFLECVQDMDHENMFWYRQDPGLGLRLIYFSYDVKMKEKGDIPEGYSVSREKKERFSLILESASTNQTSMYLCASTLGTEGEAFFGQGTRLTVV.

V and J are TRBV10-3 and TRBJ2-3; maybe TRBD1 (5 bases). Germline V gene lookup returns CDR1 ENHRY and CDR2 SYGVKD. V lost 6 bases and J 3 bases, leaving 16 bases between the germline ends. The CDR3 covers 15 residues. The CDR3 nucleotides are TGTGCCATCAGAGACTGGAAACAGGAGACAGATACGCAGTATTTT. It codes for CAIRDWKQETDTQYF.

The genes are TRBV5-1 and TRBJ1-3, with unresolved D. Germline V gene lookup returns CDR1 SGHRS and CDR2 YFSETQ. V gave up 6 bases and J gave up 4 bases, with 20 bases separating them. The CDR3 length is 16 residues. The CDR3 DNA is TGCGCCAGCAAACGGGATGAGGGTCTCCCCGGAAACACCATATATTTT. As protein: CASKRDEGLPGNTIYF. Together with reference TRBV5-1 and TRBJ1-3, the CDR3 gives the full variable domain: KAGVTQTPRYLIKTRGQQVTLSCSPISGHRSVSWYQQTPGQGLQFLFEYFSETQRNKGNFPGRFSGRQFSNSRSEMNVSTLELGDSALYLCASKRDEGLPGNTIYFGEGSWLTVV.

This clone was seen a single time. The chain recombines TRBV18 with TRBJ2-3; 7 nucleotides align to TRBD2. The germline V gene encodes CDR1 KGHSH and CDR2 LQKENI. V lost 3 bases to trimming and J lost 2 bases; unmatched junction nucleotides: 2. This CDR3 is built from 14 residues. CDR3 nucleotides: TGTGCCAGCTCACCGCGGGAGTACACAGATACGCAGTATTTT. Its translation is CASSPREYTDTQYF.

This clone showed up just once. The V call is TRBV19, the J call TRBJ2-3; D might be TRBD2 (6 bases). The germline gives CDR1 LNHDA, CDR2 SQIVND (reference sequence). The CDR3 covers 15 residues. V shed 4 bases and J shed 5 bases, with 16 bases lying between them. The CDR3 here is CASSKEGMTKDTQYF. CDR3 nucleotides: TGTGCCAGTAGTAAGGAGGGCATGACGAAAGATACGCAGTATTTT.

The chain uses TRBV15 and TRBJ1-3, with D unclear. The germline CDR1 and CDR2 sequences are LNHNV and YYDKDF (reference sequence). The length of the CDR3 is 13 residues. V lost 9 bases to trimming and J lost 1 base, with 10 bases between them. The CDR3 DNA follows: TGTGCCACGAGAGAGTTGTCTGGAAACACCATATATTTT. This translates into CATRELSGNTIYF.

The rearrangement links TRBV18 to TRBJ2-7, with TRBD2 matching over 7 bases. CDR1 is KGHSH, CDR2 LQKENI, per germline. The CDR3 spans 13 residues. After removal of 1 base from V and 7 bases from J, the junction contained 4 bases not matched to a gene. The CDR3 DNA follows: TGTGCCAGCTCACCACGGAGAGCGGGGGAGCAGTACTTC. Its protein is CASSPRRAGEQYF.

The chain couples TRBV14 to TRBJ2-7, with a possible D match to TRBD2 (6 bases). Germline V gene lookup returns CDR1 SGHDN and CDR2 FVKESK. This CDR3 region has 14 residues. V lost 3 bases, J lost 0 bases, and 9 bases lay in between. For the CDR3, the DNA is TGTGCCAGCAGCCAGCGGGACCGCTCCTACGAGCAGTACTTC. Translating gives CASSQRDRSYEQYF.

This sequence joins TRBV5-1 and TRBJ1-6, with 9 bases aligning to TRBD1. The CDR3 runs 16 residues. Germline CDR1 SGHRS, CDR2 YFSETQ. V lost 0 bases, J lost 7 bases, and 5 bases stayed unmatched. This CDR3 is CASSLDPGQGNSPLHF. Here the CDR3 DNA reads TGCGCCAGCAGCTTGGATCCGGGACAGGGAAATTCACCCCTCCACTTT.